This TCR beta chain is drawn from a study of blood T cell repertoires in COVID-19. The germline V gene encodes CDR1 SNHLY and CDR2 FYNNEI. The CDR3 is 13 residues long. Trimming left V 5 bases short and J 8 bases short, with 12 bases between. Authors' methods: Nucleated cell number was recorded as an estimate derived from reference gene primer amplification. Using immunoSEQ multiplex PCR, the repertoire was profiled, and TCRdb retains in-frame clones only, with some absent. V, J and clone size derive from that table, while D and trimming were established from the DNA sequence. Here the sample spans approximately 290,000 clones, approximately 85% being singletons. A few counts support this clone.

The J gene is TRBJ2-2, the V gene TRBV2, with D possibly matching TRBD1 (6 bases). The TCR originated in a human donor with COVID-19, enrolled during active disease. The donor label of this sample is uncertain. Material for sequencing was peripheral blood. The chain's CDR3 is CASSTGLTGELFF. In DNA, the CDR3 is TGTGCCAGCAGTACAGGGCTGACAGGGGAGCTGTTTTTT.